This section outlines one T cell receptor beta chain sequence together with its context. No antigen is known for it. This record belongs to a study of T cells in Graves' hyperthyroidism and ophthalmopathy. Germline-derived CDR1 and CDR2 are DFQATT and SNEGSKA (reference sequence). V was pared by 5 bases and J by 0 bases, with 11 bases between. The CDR3 has 15 residues. Study-level results: Most clonotypes expanded in the thyroid (above 0.001) were also present in blood.

TCR beta CDR3 region amplification was performed from RNA transcripts. First-round RT-PCR of the TCR CDR3 relied on the HTBI primer set. TCRdb ran MiXCR on the multiplex PCR reads and lists one entry per CDR3 protein. In the table there are about 740,000 distinct CDR3 sequences, 12% to 15% of which are singletons. The V and J genes are TRBV20-1 and TRBJ2-6; D uncertain. Sequenced: blood. This clonotype originated in a woman under 30 with Graves' hyperthyroidism. The CDR3 reads CSASLGHSGANVLTF. CDR3 coding DNA: TGCAGTGCTTCCCTGGGTCACTCTGGGGCCAACGTCCTGACTTTC.